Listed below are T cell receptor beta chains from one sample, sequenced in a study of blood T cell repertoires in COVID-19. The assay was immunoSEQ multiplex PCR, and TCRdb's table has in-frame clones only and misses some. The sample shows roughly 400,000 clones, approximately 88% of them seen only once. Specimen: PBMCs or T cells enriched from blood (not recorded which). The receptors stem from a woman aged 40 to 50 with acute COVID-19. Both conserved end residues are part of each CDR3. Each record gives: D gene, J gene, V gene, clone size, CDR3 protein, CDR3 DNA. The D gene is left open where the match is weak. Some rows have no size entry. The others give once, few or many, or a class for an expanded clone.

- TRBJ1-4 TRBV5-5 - CASSLRGQPATNEKLFF TGTGCCAGCAGCCTAAGAGGACAGCCAGCAACTAATGAAAAACTGTTTTTT
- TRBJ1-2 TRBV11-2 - CASSLARGYGYTF TGTGCCAGCAGCTTAGCAAGGGGATATGGCTACACCTTC
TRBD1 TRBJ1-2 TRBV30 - CAWSHGTGEIIYGYTF TGTGCCTGGAGTCATGGGACAGGGGAGATCATTTATGGCTACACCTTC
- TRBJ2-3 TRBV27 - CASSRFPGVPGTDTQYF TGTGCCAGCAGTCGCTTTCCAGGGGTCCCAGGCACAGATACGCAGTATTTT
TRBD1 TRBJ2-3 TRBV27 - CASSFSRDRGPSSTDTQYF TGTGCCAGCAGTTTCTCCCGGGACAGGGGACCTTCAAGCACAGATACGCAGTATTTT
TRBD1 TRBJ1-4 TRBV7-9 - CASSLGTVLNEKLFF TGTGCCAGCAGCTTGGGGACAGTACTAAATGAAAAACTGTTTTTT
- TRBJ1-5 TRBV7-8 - CASSFGRGHQPQHF TGTGCCAGCAGCTTCGGCAGGGGCCATCAGCCCCAGCATTTT
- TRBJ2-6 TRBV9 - CASSVVPSTGANVLTF TGTGCCAGCAGCGTAGTACCTTCTACTGGGGCCAACGTCCTGACTTTC
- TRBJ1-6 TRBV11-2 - CASSFAGNGSPLHF TGTGCCAGCAGCTTCGCAGGGAATGGATCACCCCTCCACTTT
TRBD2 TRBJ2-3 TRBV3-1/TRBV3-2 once CASSQGWTSGGPTDTQYF TGTGCCAGCAGCCAAGGTTGGACTAGCGGGGGGCCCACAGATACGCAGTATTTT
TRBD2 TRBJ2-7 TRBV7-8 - CASSPTYGLAGASSYEQYF TGTGCCAGCAGCCCCACGTATGGACTAGCGGGGGCTAGCTCCTACGAGCAGTACTTC
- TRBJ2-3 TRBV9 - CASSVEEVTDTQYF TGTGCCAGCAGCGTCGAAGAGGTCACAGATACGCAGTATTTT
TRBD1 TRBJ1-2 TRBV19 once CASSISGILQGAPTYGYTF TGTGCCAGTAGTATTTCCGGAATTTTACAGGGGGCGCCGACATATGGCTACACCTTC
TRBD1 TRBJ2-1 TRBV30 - CAWSSVPTGDDEQFF TGTGCCTGGAGTTCCGTTCCAACAGGGGACGATGAGCAGTTCTTC
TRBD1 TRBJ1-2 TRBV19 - CASSTPGTVYGYTF TGTGCCAGTAGTACCCCCGGGACAGTCTATGGCTACACCTTC
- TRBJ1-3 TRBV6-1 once CASSEVSRGSGNTIYF TGTGCCAGCAGTGAAGTCTCCCGGGGCTCTGGAAACACCATATATTTT
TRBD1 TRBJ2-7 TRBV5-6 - CASSRRDSGVEQYF TGTGCCAGCAGCCGCCGGGACAGTGGGGTGGAGCAGTACTTC
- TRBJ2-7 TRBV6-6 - CASSPYSYEQYF TGTGCCAGCAGTCCCTATTCCTACGAGCAGTACTTC
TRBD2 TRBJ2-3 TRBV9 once CASSVGFAGGPRDTQYF TGTGCCAGCAGCGTAGGGTTCGCGGGGGGGCCTAGAGATACGCAGTATTTT
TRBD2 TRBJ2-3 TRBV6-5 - CASAGDAGLTDTQYF TGTGCCAGCGCGGGGGACGCAGGACTCACAGATACGCAGTATTTT
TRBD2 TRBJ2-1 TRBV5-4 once CASSTGLAGSYNEQFF TGTGCCAGCAGCACAGGACTAGCGGGGTCCTACAATGAGCAGTTCTTC
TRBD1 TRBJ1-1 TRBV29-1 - CSVTTGVTEAFF TGCAGCGTTACGACAGGGGTTACTGAAGCTTTCTTT
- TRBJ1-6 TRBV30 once CAWTPLGGSSYNSPLHF TGTGCCTGGACCCCGCTAGGGGGAAGCTCCTATAATTCACCCCTCCACTTT
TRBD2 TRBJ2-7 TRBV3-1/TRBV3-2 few CASSLLRTSGPYEQYF TGTGCCAGCAGCCTCTTAAGGACTAGCGGTCCCTACGAGCAGTACTTC
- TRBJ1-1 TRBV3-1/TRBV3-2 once CASSQGQVNTEAFF TGTGCCAGCAGCCAAGGACAGGTGAACACTGAAGCTTTCTTT
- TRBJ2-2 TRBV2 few CASSEAAGRAGELFF TGTGCCAGCAGTGAAGCGGCGGGTAGAGCCGGGGAGCTGTTTTTT
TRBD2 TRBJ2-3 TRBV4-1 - CASRPSGGSRRVKNTDTQYF TGCGCCAGCAGGCCCAGCGGGGGGTCCAGGCGCGTGAAAAACACAGATACGCAGTATTTT
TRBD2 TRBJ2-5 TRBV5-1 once CASSRLSGGHQETQYF TGCGCCAGCAGCCGCCTGAGCGGGGGGCACCAAGAGACCCAGTACTTC
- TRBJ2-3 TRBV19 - CASSIAFTDTQYF TGTGCCAGTAGTATAGCCTTCACAGATACGCAGTATTTT
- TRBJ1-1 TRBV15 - CATSRGTMNTEAFF TGTGCCACCAGCAGGGGCACAATGAACACTGAAGCTTTCTTT
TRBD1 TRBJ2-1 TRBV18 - CASRTGGAYNEQFF TGTGCCAGCCGAACAGGGGGCGCTTACAATGAGCAGTTCTTC
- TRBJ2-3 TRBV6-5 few CASSPGLHPTDTQYF TGTGCCAGCAGCCCGGGACTCCACCCGACGGATACGCAGTATTTT
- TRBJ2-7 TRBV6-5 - CASSYSDTEQYF TGTGCCAGCAGTTACTCAGACACCGAGCAGTACTTC
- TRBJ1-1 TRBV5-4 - CASSLAGSGNTEAFF TGTGCCAGCAGCTTGGCCGGGTCGGGGAACACTGAAGCTTTCTTT
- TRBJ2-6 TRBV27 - CASSLTEPGANVLTF TGTGCCAGCAGTCTGACAGAACCTGGGGCCAACGTCCTGACTTTC
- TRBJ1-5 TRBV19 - CASSIMAVSNQPQHF TGTGCCAGTAGTATCATGGCAGTAAGCAATCAGCCCCAGCATTTT
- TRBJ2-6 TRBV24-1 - CATSDNSLGANVLTF TGTGCCACCAGTGATAACAGCCTTGGGGCCAACGTCCTGACTTTC
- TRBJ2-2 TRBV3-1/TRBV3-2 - CASSQAFQGTGELFF TGTGCCAGCAGCCAAGCTTTTCAGGGGACCGGGGAGCTGTTTTTT
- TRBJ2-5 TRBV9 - CASSAQETQYF TGTGCCAGCAGCGCTCAAGAGACCCAGTACTTC
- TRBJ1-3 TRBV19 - CASSVRPDTTIYF TGTGCCAGTAGCGTGAGACCTGACACCACCATATATTTT
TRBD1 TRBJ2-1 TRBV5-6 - CASSRDRVEQFF TGTGCCAGCAGCAGGGACAGGGTTGAGCAGTTCTTC
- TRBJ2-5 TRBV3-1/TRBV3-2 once CASSQTWDRAGAYF TGTGCCAGCAGCCAGACCTGGGACCGGGCAGGGGCGTACTTC
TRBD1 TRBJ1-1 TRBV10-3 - CAISPASGGLGEAFF TGTGCCATCAGTCCGGCTTCAGGGGGCTTGGGGGAAGCTTTCTTT
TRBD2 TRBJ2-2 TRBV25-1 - CASGAGGPGTGELFF TGTGCCAGCGGCGCGGGGGGGCCGGGCACCGGGGAGCTGTTTTTT
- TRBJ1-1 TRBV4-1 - CASSLEVNTEAFF TGCGCCAGCAGCCTCGAGGTGAACACTGAAGCTTTCTTT
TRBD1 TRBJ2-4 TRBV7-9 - CASSLETGARYF TGTGCCAGCAGCTTAGAAACAGGGGCTCGTTACTTC
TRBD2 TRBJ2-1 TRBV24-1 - CATSDRRGGNEQFF TGTGCCACCAGTGACCGGCGGGGGGGGAATGAGCAGTTCTTC
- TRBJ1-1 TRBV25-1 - CASSAFQGGMNTEAFF TGTGCCAGCAGTGCATTCCAGGGTGGGATGAACACTGAAGCTTTCTTT
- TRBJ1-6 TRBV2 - CASSDRGNSPLHF TGTGCCAGCAGTGACAGGGGTAATTCACCCCTCCACTTT
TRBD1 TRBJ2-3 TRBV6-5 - CATRLQGSDTQYF TGTGCCACGCGATTACAGGGGTCAGATACGCAGTATTTT
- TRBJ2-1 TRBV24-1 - CATSDLHSYNEQFF TGTGCCACCAGTGATTTGCACAGTTACAATGAGCAGTTCTTC
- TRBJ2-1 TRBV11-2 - CASSLESIADNEQFF TGTGCCAGCAGCTTAGAGTCCATAGCGGACAATGAGCAGTTCTTC
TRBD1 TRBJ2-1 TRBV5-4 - CASSVDRGPYNEQFF TGTGCCAGCAGCGTGGACAGGGGGCCCTACAATGAGCAGTTCTTC
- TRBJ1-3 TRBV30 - CAWSVAFGNTIYF TGTGCCTGGAGTGTGGCTTTCGGAAACACCATATATTTT
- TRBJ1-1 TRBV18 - CASSTATDSMNTEAFF TGTGCCAGCTCGACAGCGACGGATAGCATGAACACTGAAGCTTTCTTT
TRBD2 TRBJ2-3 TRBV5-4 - CASSFRLAGSTDTQYF TGTGCCAGCAGCTTTCGACTAGCGGGGAGCACAGATACGCAGTATTTT
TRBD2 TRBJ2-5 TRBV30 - CAWSYGLAGGAETQYF TGTGCCTGGAGTTACGGACTAGCGGGGGGGGCAGAGACCCAGTACTTC
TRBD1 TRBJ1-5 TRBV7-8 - CAGGQGAQPQHF TGTGCCGGCGGACAGGGGGCTCAGCCCCAGCATTTT
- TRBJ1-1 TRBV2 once CAEGGGTPEAFF TGTGCGGAGGGCGGGGGGACCCCTGAAGCTTTCTTT
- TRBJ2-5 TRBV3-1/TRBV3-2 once CASSQVPRRKEETQYF TGTGCCAGCAGCCAAGTCCCGCGTAGAAAAGAAGAGACCCAGTACTTC